The rows below give T cell receptor beta chains drawn from one sample of a study of blood T cell repertoires in COVID-19. The method was immunoSEQ multiplex PCR; TCRdb's version includes in-frame clones alone and lacks a portion of them. The repertoire holds 300,000 to 450,000 clones, with roughly 85% as singletons. The sequenced sample consisted of peripheral blood. These receptors were obtained from a young woman with acute or convalescent COVID-19. CDR3s include the opening cysteine and the closing phenylalanine or tryptophan. The D gene is left open where the match is weak. The size of a clone is reported for some rows only, either as once, few or many, or as a class for expanded clones.

v_call: TRBV5-1
j_call: TRBJ2-7
d_call: .
clone_size: .
cdr3_aa: CASSLEPRLDSYEQYF
cdr3_nt: TGCGCCAGCAGCTTGGAACCGAGGCTGGATTCCTACGAGCAGTACTTC

v_call: TRBV19
j_call: TRBJ2-7
d_call: TRBD2
clone_size: once
cdr3_aa: CASSWTSGVTYEQYF
cdr3_nt: TGTGCCAGTAGTTGGACTAGCGGGGTTACCTACGAGCAGTACTTC

v_call: TRBV4-2
j_call: TRBJ2-5
d_call: .
clone_size: once
cdr3_aa: CASSQVVAETQYF
cdr3_nt: TGTGCCAGCAGCCAAGTAGTCGCCGAGACCCAGTACTTC

v_call: TRBV10-3
j_call: TRBJ2-2
d_call: TRBD1
clone_size: few
cdr3_aa: CAISPGTGKKGELFF
cdr3_nt: TGTGCCATCAGCCCCGGGACAGGGAAAAAAGGGGAGCTGTTTTTT

v_call: TRBV10-3
j_call: TRBJ1-1
d_call: .
clone_size: .
cdr3_aa: CAISEGSSTEAFF
cdr3_nt: TGTGCCATCAGTGAGGGTAGTTCGACTGAAGCTTTCTTT

v_call: TRBV14
j_call: TRBJ2-2
d_call: TRBD2
clone_size: few
cdr3_aa: CASSHVALAGYGWTGELFF
cdr3_nt: TGTGCCAGCAGCCACGTAGCACTAGCGGGATACGGTTGGACCGGGGAGCTGTTTTTT

v_call: TRBV2
j_call: TRBJ2-5
d_call: TRBD2
clone_size: .
cdr3_aa: CASTIGLAGGQETQYF
cdr3_nt: TGTGCCAGCACGATCGGACTAGCGGGGGGACAAGAGACCCAGTACTTC

v_call: TRBV30
j_call: TRBJ2-7
d_call: .
clone_size: .
cdr3_aa: CAWSVGLGHSYEQYF
cdr3_nt: TGTGCCTGGAGTGTTGGGTTGGGACACTCCTACGAGCAGTACTTC

v_call: TRBV12-3/TRBV12-4
j_call: TRBJ1-2
d_call: .
clone_size: .
cdr3_aa: CASSPRPQAPIF
cdr3_nt: TGTGCCAGCAGTCCGAGACCCCAGGCCCCGATATTC

v_call: TRBV2
j_call: TRBJ1-5
d_call: TRBD1
clone_size: .
cdr3_aa: CASSRDRGSYSNQPQHF
cdr3_nt: TGTGCCAGCAGTAGGGACAGGGGATCGTATAGCAATCAGCCCCAGCATTTT

v_call: TRBV20-1
j_call: TRBJ2-7
d_call: .
clone_size: few
cdr3_aa: CSAAGLGGVFF
cdr3_nt: TGCAGTGCCGCGGGACTTGGAGGGGTTTTTTTC

v_call: TRBV11-3
j_call: TRBJ1-6
d_call: .
clone_size: .
cdr3_aa: CASSLGRNSPLHF
cdr3_nt: TGTGCCAGCAGCTTAGGCAGGAATTCACCCCTCCACTTT

v_call: TRBV4-2
j_call: TRBJ2-1
d_call: TRBD2
clone_size: .
cdr3_aa: CASSQGTGTSGIYEQFF
cdr3_nt: TGTGCCAGCAGCCAAGGAACCGGGACTAGCGGGATCTATGAGCAGTTCTTC

v_call: TRBV7-6
j_call: TRBJ2-5
d_call: TRBD2
clone_size: .
cdr3_aa: CASSPSGGREYLETQYF
cdr3_nt: TGTGCCAGCAGCCCCTCGGGGGGGCGCGAGTACCTTGAGACCCAGTACTTC

v_call: TRBV5-4
j_call: TRBJ1-6
d_call: TRBD1
clone_size: .
cdr3_aa: CASSRRGQGVSPLHF
cdr3_nt: TGTGCCAGCAGCCGAAGGGGACAGGGAGTCTCACCCCTCCACTTT

v_call: TRBV27
j_call: TRBJ2-1
d_call: TRBD2
clone_size: .
cdr3_aa: CASSSETTSGSVNEQFF
cdr3_nt: TGTGCCAGCAGTTCAGAGACGACTAGCGGGAGTGTAAATGAGCAGTTCTTC

v_call: TRBV5-8
j_call: TRBJ1-5
d_call: .
clone_size: .
cdr3_aa: CASSLVLWQPQHF
cdr3_nt: TGTGCCAGCAGCTTGGTACTTTGGCAGCCCCAGCATTTT

v_call: TRBV9
j_call: TRBJ2-3
d_call: TRBD1
clone_size: .
cdr3_aa: CASSAGQGTTDTQYF
cdr3_nt: TGTGCCAGCAGCGCGGGACAGGGGACCACAGATACGCAGTATTTT

v_call: TRBV9
j_call: TRBJ1-1
d_call: TRBD1
clone_size: .
cdr3_aa: CASNSGTENTEAFF
cdr3_nt: TGTGCCAGCAACTCCGGGACAGAGAACACTGAAGCTTTCTTT

v_call: TRBV2
j_call: TRBJ2-3
d_call: TRBD1
clone_size: .
cdr3_aa: CASSPGQGGTDTQYF
cdr3_nt: TGTGCCAGCAGTCCAGGACAGGGCGGCACAGATACGCAGTATTTT

v_call: TRBV25-1
j_call: TRBJ2-3
d_call: .
clone_size: .
cdr3_aa: CASSEYILRQGTDTQYF
cdr3_nt: TGTGCCAGCAGTGAATATATTCTTAGACAGGGCACAGATACGCAGTATTTT

v_call: TRBV7-7
j_call: TRBJ2-7
d_call: TRBD1
clone_size: .
cdr3_aa: CASSLGQGAVEQYF
cdr3_nt: TGTGCCAGCAGCTTAGGACAGGGGGCTGTCGAGCAGTACTTC

v_call: TRBV29-1
j_call: TRBJ2-7
d_call: TRBD1
clone_size: .
cdr3_aa: CSVEGQRPYEQYF
cdr3_nt: TGCAGCGTTGAGGGACAGAGGCCCTACGAGCAGTACTTC

v_call: TRBV27
j_call: TRBJ1-2
d_call: TRBD1
clone_size: .
cdr3_aa: CASSARQGLGYGYTF
cdr3_nt: TGTGCCAGCAGTGCGCGACAGGGATTGGGGTATGGCTACACCTTC

v_call: TRBV11-2
j_call: TRBJ2-7
d_call: TRBD1
clone_size: .
cdr3_aa: CASSSYPTGGGEQYF
cdr3_nt: TGTGCCAGCAGCTCCTACCCGACAGGGGGCGGCGAGCAGTACTTC

v_call: TRBV9
j_call: TRBJ1-1
d_call: .
clone_size: .
cdr3_aa: CASSPTPGLRSEAFF
cdr3_nt: TGTGCCAGCAGCCCGACTCCGGGTCTCCGTTCAGAAGCTTTCTTT

v_call: TRBV10-2
j_call: TRBJ2-7
d_call: .
clone_size: .
cdr3_aa: CASSETGEQYF
cdr3_nt: TGCGCCAGCAGCGAGACCGGCGAGCAGTACTTC

v_call: TRBV11-2
j_call: TRBJ2-7
d_call: TRBD1
clone_size: once
cdr3_aa: CASSLGQTYEQYF
cdr3_nt: TGTGCCAGCAGCCTGGGACAGACCTACGAGCAGTACTTC

v_call: TRBV18
j_call: TRBJ1-5
d_call: .
clone_size: .
cdr3_aa: CASSPQGGSNQPQHF
cdr3_nt: TGTGCCAGCTCACCCCAGGGAGGTAGCAATCAGCCCCAGCATTTT

v_call: TRBV3-1/TRBV3-2
j_call: TRBJ2-1
d_call: TRBD2
clone_size: once
cdr3_aa: CASSQGPPPLAGGPITSNEQFF
cdr3_nt: TGTGCCAGCAGCCAAGGCCCGCCCCCACTAGCGGGAGGGCCGATTACATCCAATGAGCAGTTCTTC

v_call: TRBV19
j_call: TRBJ2-7
d_call: TRBD2
clone_size: .
cdr3_aa: CASSTAGEYEQYF
cdr3_nt: TGTGCCAGTAGTACAGCGGGAGAATACGAGCAGTACTTC

v_call: TRBV19
j_call: TRBJ2-1
d_call: .
clone_size: once
cdr3_aa: CASGDWRDGEQFF
cdr3_nt: TGTGCCAGCGGGGACTGGAGAGATGGTGAGCAGTTCTTC

v_call: TRBV21-1
j_call: TRBJ2-3
d_call: .
clone_size: .
cdr3_aa: CASMGQGEWGKVTDTQYF
cdr3_nt: TGTGCCAGCATGGGGCAGGGGGAATGGGGGAAGGTCACAGATACGCAGTATTTT

v_call: TRBV12-3/TRBV12-4
j_call: TRBJ1-2
d_call: .
clone_size: .
cdr3_aa: CASSPGFGYTF
cdr3_nt: TGTGCCAGCAGTCCAGGGTTTGGCTACACCTTC

v_call: TRBV11-1
j_call: TRBJ1-6
d_call: TRBD1
clone_size: few
cdr3_aa: CASSLDRGRSPLHF
cdr3_nt: TGTGCCAGCAGCTTAGACAGGGGTCGATCACCCCTCCACTTT

v_call: TRBV9
j_call: TRBJ1-2
d_call: .
clone_size: .
cdr3_aa: CASSVGQDNYGYTF
cdr3_nt: TGTGCCAGCAGCGTAGGGCAGGATAACTATGGCTACACCTTC